One T cell receptor (beta chain) is described in this entry. The sample originates from a study of blood T cell repertoires in COVID-19. Measured with immunoSEQ multiplex PCR; TCRdb has only the in-frame clones, and not every one. This table has roughly 300,000 clones, 87% appearing once. V was pared by 4 bases and J by 4 bases, with 16 bases between. Germline CDR1 is SGHAT and CDR2 is FQNNGV. The CDR3 has 15 residues. The receptor was isolated from a woman aged 25 to 39 who had recovered from COVID-19. The rearrangement joins TRBV11-2 to TRBJ1-2; D call uncertain. The sequencing sample was made of PBMCs or T cells enriched from blood (not recorded which). CDR3 sequence (DNA): TGTGCCAGCAGCTCTCTCCGAGGGTCGGCCTATGGCTACACCTTC. It specifies CASSSLRGSAYGYTF.